What follows are 26 T cell receptor beta chains derived from one specimen sequenced in a study of a mutant IDH1 vaccine in newly diagnosed glioma. Time point meaning: week 5, during vaccination. The investigators gave 300 ug of mutant IDH1 20-mer peptide in each vaccine dose, together with topical imiquimod. These TCRs are of unknown antigen specificity. The table came from immunoSEQ multiplex PCR; TCRdb's copy has only in-frame clones and leaves some out. The sample shows over 30,000 clones, around 83% of them seen only once. Material: PBMCs, obtained from a glioma patient whose treatment included an IDH1 peptide vaccine. Source of these receptors: a man aged 30-40 years with glioma.

The gene calls are TRBV30 and TRBJ2-3, with D unclear. The CDR3 has 13 amino acids. Trimming pared 2 bases from V and 0 bases from J, leaving 6 bases between. Germline loops: CDR1 GTSNPN, CDR2 SVGIG (reference sequence). In nucleotides, the CDR3 is TGTGCCTGGAGTCCCGATAGCACAGATACGCAGTATTTT. It yields the protein CAWSPDSTDTQYF.

V is TRBV5-4 and J is TRBJ2-3; the match to TRBD1 covers 8 bases. In germline, CDR1 is SGHNT, CDR2 YYREEE (reference sequence). This CDR3 is 15 amino acids long. Trimming at V came to 4 bases and at J to 0 bases, leaving 4 bases not matched to a gene. As DNA, the CDR3 is TGTGCCAGCAGCCCGGGACAGGATAGCACAGATACGCAGTATTTT. Protein sequence: CASSPGQDSTDTQYF.

The V and J genes are TRBV19 and TRBJ1-1; 7 bases line up with TRBD1. J gave up 5 bases and V 7 bases, and 4 bases lay outside the gene matches. The CDR3 length is 12 residues. Germline values: CDR1 LNHDA, CDR2 SQIVND (reference sequence). The CDR3 DNA sequence: TGTGCCAGTATCAGGGGGACGACTGAAGCTTTCTTT. It specifies CASIRGTTEAFF.

This chain connects TRBV9 to TRBJ2-1; D gene unclear. Trimming stripped 0 bases from V and 6 bases from J, with 10 bases between. In germline, CDR1 is SGDLS, CDR2 YYNGEE. The CDR3 totals 14 residues. CDR3 DNA: TGTGCCAGCAGCGTAGGAAGGATTTCCAATGAGCAGTTCTTC. Protein sequence: CASSVGRISNEQFF.

The V gene is TRBV6-5, the J gene TRBJ1-6, with TRBD1 matching over 7 bases. V dropped 8 bases and J dropped 10; count of bases not matched to a gene: 8. CDR3 length equals 13 residues. The germline V gene encodes CDR1 MNHEY and CDR2 SVGAGI. CDR3 in amino acids: CASQQGLGSPLHF. The DNA of the CDR3 is TGTGCCAGCCAACAGGGGTTAGGATCACCCCTCCACTTT.

The table lists this clone with a few counts. This CDR3 is CASSSTDYEQYF. The CDR3 DNA reads as TGCGCCAGCAGCTCGACAGACTACGAGCAGTACTTC. The chain links TRBV5-1 to TRBJ2-7; maybe TRBD1 (5 bases). V lost 3 bases, J lost 3 bases, and 7 bases lay in between. CDR3 length: 12 amino acids. The germline gives CDR1 SGHRS, CDR2 YFSETQ.

The J gene is TRBJ1-5, the V gene TRBV9; tentatively, D is TRBD1 (6 bases). Trimming stripped 3 bases from V and 2 bases from J, with 12 bases between. Germline loops: CDR1 SGDLS, CDR2 YYNGEE. This CDR3 region has 15 residues. This CDR3 is CASSAQGVGNQPQHF. CDR3 coding DNA: TGTGCCAGCAGCGCACAGGGAGTTGGCAATCAGCCCCAGCATTTT.

This clone was counted a single time. The chain couples TRBV5-1 to TRBJ2-7; TRBD1 matches at 7 bases. Trimming took 0 bases from V and 3 from J; bases not matched to a gene: 3. Germline-derived CDR1 and CDR2 are SGHRS and YFSETQ. CDR3 size: 14 residues. In nucleotides, the CDR3 is TGCGCCAGCAGCTTGGGGACAGGAGGCTACGAGCAGTACTTC. This encodes CASSLGTGGYEQYF. Full variable domain (missing parts from reference TRBV5-1 and TRBJ2-7): KAGVTQTPRYLIKTRGQQVTLSCSPISGHRSVSWYQQTPGQGLQFLFEYFSETQRNKGNFPGRFSGRQFSNSRSEMNVSTLELGDSALYLCASSLGTGGYEQYFGPGTRLTVT.

This clone occurred once. This chain joins TRBV9 and TRBJ1-3, with D uncertain. V dropped 5 bases and J dropped 8 bases, with 14 bases sitting between them. The germline CDR1 and CDR2 sequences are SGDLS and YYNGEE. The CDR3 runs to 13 residues. Here the CDR3 reads CASRGPAEDTIYF. CDR3 sequence (DNA): TGTGCCAGCAGAGGGCCGGCGGAGGACACCATATATTTT.

This sequence joins TRBV25-1 and TRBJ2-3; 8 bases fit TRBD2. V lost 3 bases and J lost 5; bases outside the gene matches: 10. Looked up from germline, CDR1 is MGHDK and CDR2 is SYGVNS. This CDR3 has 16 amino acids. The chain's CDR3 is CASSDQGEREIDTQYF. CDR3 in DNA: TGTGCCAGCAGTGACCAAGGGGAGCGGGAGATAGATACGCAGTATTTT.

V usage is TRBV5-1 and J usage is TRBJ2-5; TRBD1 aligns across 7 bases. In germline, CDR1 is SGHRS, CDR2 YFSETQ. V lost 4 bases and J lost 1; bases outside the gene matches: 7. The CDR3 is 15 residues long. CDR3 in DNA: TGCGCCAGCAGCACCCAGGGACAGCTCCAAGAGACCCAGTACTTC. Encoded protein: CASSTQGQLQETQYF.

The J gene is TRBJ1-4, the V gene TRBV27; perhaps TRBD1 as D (5 bases). Germline values: CDR1 MNHEY, CDR2 SMNVEV (reference sequence). CDR3 size: 14 residues. The germline V and J ends were trimmed by 5 bases and 5 bases, with 12 bases remaining between them. This chain's CDR3 is CASSQGRSNEKLFF. Here the CDR3 DNA reads TGTGCCAGCAGTCAGGGAAGGAGCAATGAAAAACTGTTTTTT.

The chain is built from TRBV28 and TRBJ1-4; D is perhaps TRBD1 (6 bases). The CDR3 sequence is 17 residues long. CDR1 is MDHEN and CDR2 is SYDVKM in the germline V gene. Trimming took off 1 base at V and 0 bases at J, with 12 bases between the two ends. The CDR3 nucleotides are TGTGCCAGCAGTTTATCACCAGGGGAATCAACTAATGAAAAACTGTTTTTT. It yields the protein CASSLSPGESTNEKLFF.

The gene calls are TRBV27 and TRBJ1-2; D is perhaps TRBD1 (5 bases). With 6 bases removed from V and 0 bases from J, the gap between germline ends came to 11 bases. The CDR3 is made up of 14 amino acids. CDR1 and CDR2 (germline): MNHEY, SMNVEV (reference sequence). The CDR3: CASSRGTSNYGYTF. CDR3 in DNA: TGTGCCAGCAGCCGGGGGACGTCTAACTATGGCTACACCTTC.

The CDR3 loop is CSAEQGYALFF. DNA for the CDR3: TGCAGTGCAGAACAGGGTTATGCCCTGTTCTTC. This chain uses TRBV20-1 with TRBJ2-1; D is perhaps TRBD1 (6 bases). This CDR3 has 11 residues. CDR1 DFQATT and CDR2 SNEGSKA come from the germline V gene (reference sequence). Deletions cut 6 bases from V and 15 bases from J, with 18 bases between.

This clone was counted a single time. V and J are TRBV7-8 and TRBJ1-1, with TRBD1 matching over 7 bases. J was trimmed by 4 bases and V by 5 bases; bases with no gene match: 1. This CDR3 region has 12 residues. In germline, CDR1 is SGHVS, CDR2 FQNEAQ. In DNA form, the CDR3 reads TGTGCCAGCAGCGACAGGGTCACTGAAGCTTTCTTT. Amino acids: CASSDRVTEAFF. The whole variable domain, remainder taken from reference TRBV7-8 and TRBJ1-1, is GAGVSQSPRYKVAKRGQDVALRCDPISGHVSLFWYQQALGQGPEFLTYFQNEAQLDKSGLPSDRFFAERPEGSVSTLKIQRTQQEDSAVYLCASSDRVTEAFFGQGTRLTVV.

The chain employs TRBV5-1 and TRBJ2-7; maybe TRBD1 (6 bases). The CDR3 loop spans 13 amino acids. Germline lookup yields CDR1 SGHRS and CDR2 YFSETQ. Trimming removed 5 bases at V and 1 base at J, with 10 bases between. The chain's CDR3 is CASSLGQSYEQYF. The DNA for the CDR3 is TGCGCCAGCAGTCTTGGACAGTCCTACGAGCAGTACTTC. Supplemented by reference TRBV5-1 and TRBJ2-7, the full variable domain reads KAGVTQTPRYLIKTRGQQVTLSCSPISGHRSVSWYQQTPGQGLQFLFEYFSETQRNKGNFPGRFSGRQFSNSRSEMNVSTLELGDSALYLCASSLGQSYEQYFGPGTRLTVT.

The chain joins TRBV19 to TRBJ2-3; 10 positions agree with TRBD1. Germline trimming cut 4 bases from V and 1 base from J; bases unmatched to any gene: 5. Germline V lookup: CDR1 LNHDA, CDR2 SQIVND (reference sequence). The CDR3 spans 16 residues. The CDR3 loop is CASSNPGTGGTDTQYF. The CDR3 DNA follows: TGTGCCAGTAGTAACCCCGGGACAGGGGGCACAGATACGCAGTATTTT.

The chain couples TRBV7-9 to TRBJ1-3, with D possibly being TRBD1 (5 bases). The V and J ends lost 5 bases and 7 bases respectively, with 21 bases between them. This CDR3 has 16 residues. From germline, CDR1 is SEHNR and CDR2 FQNEAQ (reference sequence). CDR3 sequence reads: CASSHPPGGRLNTIYF. The CDR3, as DNA: TGTGCCAGCAGCCACCCCCCCGGGGGAAGGTTGAACACCATATATTTT.

The CDR3 DNA reads as TGTGCCAGCAGCCCGGGACGTATGTCCTACGAGCAGTACTTC. It is translated as CASSPGRMSYEQYF. This chain connects TRBV9 to TRBJ2-7; D may match TRBD1 or TRBD2 (5 bases each). This CDR3 is 14 amino acids long. V dropped 4 bases and J dropped 1 base, with 12 bases sitting between them. Per the germline V gene, CDR1 is SGDLS and CDR2 is YYNGEE.

The rearrangement joins TRBV5-8 to TRBJ1-3; TRBD1 might be the D (5 bases). V was cut by 2 bases and J by 4 bases, with 10 bases left in between. Germline V gives CDR1 SGHTS, CDR2 YDEGEE. CDR3 length: 14 amino acids. The DNA of the CDR3 is TGTGCCAGCAGCTTAGGGGTAACCGGAAACACCATATATTTT. As protein: CASSLGVTGNTIYF.

The chain links TRBV11-1 to TRBJ2-7; D is perhaps TRBD2 (6 bases). Germline V gene sequence: CDR1 SGHAT, CDR2 FQDESV (reference sequence). V dropped 6 bases and J dropped 5 bases, with 17 bases sitting between them. This CDR3 contains 14 residues. CDR3 in amino acids: CASRQTGVMDEQYF. In nucleotides, the CDR3 is TGTGCCAGCAGACAAACGGGGGTAATGGACGAGCAGTACTTC.

This rearrangement joins TRBV7-8 to TRBJ2-7; D uncertain. Between the trimmed V and J ends, which lost 2 bases and 0 bases, there was a span of 11 bases. Per germline, CDR1 SGHVS and CDR2 FQNEAQ. The CDR3 runs to 15 residues. The CDR3 spells CASSLFQSGSYEQYF. In DNA form, the CDR3 reads TGTGCCAGCAGCTTATTCCAGTCAGGCTCCTACGAGCAGTACTTC.

The rearrangement links TRBV5-1 to TRBJ2-5; weak D call: TRBD1 (7 bases). Trimming left V 7 bases short and J 5 bases short, with 15 bases between. The CDR3 sequence is 13 residues long. Germline V gene sequence: CDR1 SGHRS, CDR2 YFSETQ. CDR3 residues: CASGQGGIETQYF. The CDR3 nucleotides read TGCGCCAGCGGCCAGGGGGGAATTGAGACCCAGTACTTC.

V is TRBV30 and J is TRBJ2-3; TRBD2 matches 8 bases. The J segment lost 8 bases and the V segment lost 7 bases, leaving 17 bases of the junction unmatched. This CDR3 comprises 15 residues. Germline V lookup: CDR1 GTSNPN, CDR2 SVGIG (reference sequence). For the CDR3, the DNA is TGTGCCTTGGCCGGGACTAGATACCTCGGGGGTACGCAGTATTTT. The encoded protein is CALAGTRYLGGTQYF.

The V call is TRBV9, the J call TRBJ2-1; 8 nucleotides match TRBD2. J was trimmed by 1 base and V by 2 bases; bases with no gene match: 11. CDR3 length: 18 residues. The germline gives CDR1 SGDLS, CDR2 YYNGEE. CDR3 nucleotides: TGTGCCAGCAGCGTCCCCCAGGCGGGGGGAAGATCCTACAATGAGCAGTTCTTC. Encoded protein: CASSVPQAGGRSYNEQFF.